The sample holds many counts of the clone carrying this TCR beta chain. The target antigen is unknown. Via MiXCR, TCRdb re-called the RT-PCR reads, giving one row per CDR3 protein. The sample contains fewer than 800,000 distinct CDR3 sequences, about 15% of which appear only once. These data originate in a study of response to subunit inactivated influenza vaccine. Study conclusions and caveats: There was a suggestion from the authors that each seasonal influenza vaccination recruits few new T cells.

The material was PBMCs from blood, obtained 11 to 12 days after vaccination. The receptor was isolated from a man aged 50 to 59 who received an inactivated influenza vaccine.

This CDR3 is CASRLAGGTDTQYF. The CDR3 bases are TGTGCCAGCAGGTTAGCGGGAGGCACAGATACGCAGTATTTT. The J gene is TRBJ2-3, the V gene TRBV28; 9 positions match TRBD2. CDR1 is MDHEN, CDR2 SYDVKM, per germline. The CDR3 loop spans 14 amino acids. V lost 6 bases and J lost 1; bases outside the gene matches: 2. Based on the CDR3 plus reference TRBV28 and TRBJ2-3, the full variable domain is DVKVTQSSRYLVKRTGEKVFLECVQDMDHENMFWYRQDPGLGLRLIYFSYDVKMKEKGDIPEGYSVSREKKERFSLILESASTNQTSMYLCASRLAGGTDTQYFGPGTRLTVL.